Listed here is a single TCR beta chain. Its antigen is unknown. This CDR3 region has 13 residues. Germline V gene data show CDR1 as MDHEN and CDR2 as SYDVKM. V was clipped by 10 bases and J by 3 bases, with 15 bases between them. Some clones are missing from TCRdb's copy, which holds only in-frame ones; the method was immunoSEQ multiplex PCR. The table shows about 700,000 clones, with about 74% occurring only once. The healthy adult donors were HIV-negative and reported no recent acute infections or vaccinations. Investigators divided CD4+ cells into CD45RA+ naive and CD45RA-negative memory subsets. These data belong to a study of shared clonotypes between healthy human individuals. Turning to the study itself: Participating donors consisted of two women and a few men aged 18 to 49.

The study's findings and limits: Larger richness was generally estimated for naive than memory subsets.

This rearrangement joins TRBV28 to TRBJ1-2, with a weak D call TRBD1 (5 bases). The clonotype originates from a woman in her thirties in good health. Sample: memory CD4+ T cells sorted from blood. Subset defined: CD45RA-negative fraction. CDR3 region: CATPSGVHYGYTF. The CDR3 coding sequence is TGTGCCACCCCCTCGGGGGTACACTATGGCTACACCTTC.